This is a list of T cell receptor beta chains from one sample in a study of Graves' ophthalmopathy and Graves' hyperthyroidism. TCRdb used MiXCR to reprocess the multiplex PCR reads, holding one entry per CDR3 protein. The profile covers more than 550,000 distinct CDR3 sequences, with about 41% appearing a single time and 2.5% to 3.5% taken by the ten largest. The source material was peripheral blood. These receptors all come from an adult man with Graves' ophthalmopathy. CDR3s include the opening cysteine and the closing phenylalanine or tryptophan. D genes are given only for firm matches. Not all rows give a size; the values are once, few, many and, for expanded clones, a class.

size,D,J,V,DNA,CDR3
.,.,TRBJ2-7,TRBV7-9,TGTGCCAGCATCTTAGGGCAGGGATGTTACTCCTACGAGCAGTACTTC,CASILGQGCYSYEQYF
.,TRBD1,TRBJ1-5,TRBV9,TGTGCCAGCACCCATCGGACAGGGGCGAGCAATCAGCCCCAGCATTTT,CASTHRTGASNQPQHF
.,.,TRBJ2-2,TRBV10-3,TGTGCCATCAGTGAGCGGGACGGGAACACCGGGGAGCTGTTTTTT,CAISERDGNTGELFF
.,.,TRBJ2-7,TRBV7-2,TGTGCCAGCAGCCCCCCGGGACTGAGCTCCTACGAGCAGTACTTC,CASSPPGLSSYEQYF
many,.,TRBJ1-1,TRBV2,TGTGCCAGCAGTGAACGCCGGAGGAACACTGAAGCTTTCTTT,CASSERRRNTEAFF
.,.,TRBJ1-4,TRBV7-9,TGTACCAGCAGCTTAGTTAAAGCAGGGAAATCGACTAATGAAAAACTGTTTTTT,CTSSLVKAGKSTNEKLFF
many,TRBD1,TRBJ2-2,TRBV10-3,TGTGCCATCAGCAAGGGGACAGACAACACCGGGGAGCTGTTTTTT,CAISKGTDNTGELFF
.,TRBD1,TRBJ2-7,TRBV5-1,TGCGCCAGCAGCCCAAGGGGACAGGGGCTCTACGAGCAGTACTTC,CASSPRGQGLYEQYF
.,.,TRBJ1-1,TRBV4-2,TGTGCCAGCAGCCGCGGGACAGCTTTCTTT,CASSRGTAFF
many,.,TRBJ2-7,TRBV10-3,TGTGCCATCAGTGACAAAGGGCGGGACGGCGAGCAGTACTTC,CAISDKGRDGEQYF
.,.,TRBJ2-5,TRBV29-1,TGCAGCGTTGAAGAAAACGGGGGTGAGACCCAGTACTTC,CSVEENGGETQYF
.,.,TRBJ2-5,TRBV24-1,TGTGCCACCAGTGATCCGGGGTTCCAAGAGACCCAGTACTTC,CATSDPGFQETQYF
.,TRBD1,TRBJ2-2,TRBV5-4,TGTGCCAGCGGTATACAGGGGGCCGGGGAGCTGTTTTTT,CASGIQGAGELFF
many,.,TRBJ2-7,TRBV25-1,TGTGCCAGCGCCTTAGGGGATACCGAGCAGTACTTC,CASALGDTEQYF
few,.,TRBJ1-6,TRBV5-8,TGTGCCAGCAGCAAAACTCCTCAGGGGAATAATTCACCCCTCCACTTT,CASSKTPQGNNSPLHF
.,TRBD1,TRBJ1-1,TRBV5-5,TGTGCCAGCAGCGGAGAGGACAGGACTACTGAAGCTTTCTTT,CASSGEDRTTEAFF
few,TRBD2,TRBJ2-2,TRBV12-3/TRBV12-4,TGTGCCAGCAGTTTGGCTAGCGGCCATCGGAGGGAGCTGTTTTTT,CASSLASGHRRELFF
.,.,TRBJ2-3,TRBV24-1,TGTGCCACCAGTGATTTGCAGGTCGGCCAGGATACGCAGTATTTT,CATSDLQVGQDTQYF
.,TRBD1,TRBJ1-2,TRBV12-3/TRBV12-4,TGTGCCAGCAGTTTGGGACAGTTTCGTGGTGGCTACACCTTC,CASSLGQFRGGYTF
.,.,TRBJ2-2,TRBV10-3,TGTGCCAGCAGCCCGAGTTCGGGGATAGAGGGAAGGGAGCTGTTTTTT,CASSPSSGIEGRELFF
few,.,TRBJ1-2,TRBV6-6,TGTGCCATAGGGACCCGAGATCTTGGCTACACCTTC,CAIGTRDLGYTF
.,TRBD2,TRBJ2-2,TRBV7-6,TGTGCCAGCAGCCCCCGAGGGGCGGGGGGTTCCGGGGAGCTGTTTTTT,CASSPRGAGGSGELFF
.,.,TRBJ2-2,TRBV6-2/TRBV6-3,TGTACCAGCTCACCAGAGAGGAACGGGGAGCTGTTTTTT,CTSSPERNGELFF
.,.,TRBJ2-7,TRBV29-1,TGCAGCGTTGACCGTCTAGGCCACGACAATGAGCAGTACTTC,CSVDRLGHDNEQYF
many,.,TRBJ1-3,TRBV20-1,TGCAGTGCTAGATCATCGGACGGAGGAAACACCATATATTTT,CSARSSDGGNTIYF
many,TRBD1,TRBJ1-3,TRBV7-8,TGTGCCAGCAGCTTACGCGCAGGGGGACCTGGAAACACCATATATTTT,CASSLRAGGPGNTIYF
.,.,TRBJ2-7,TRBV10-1,TGTGCCAGCAGGGCTCTAGGAGAGCAGTACTTC,CASRALGEQYF
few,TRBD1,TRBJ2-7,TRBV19,TGTGCCAGTAGTTCAAGCCTCAGACAGGGGTCACTACACGAGCAGTACTTC,CASSSSLRQGSLHEQYF
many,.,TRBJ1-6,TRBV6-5,TGTGCCAGCAGTTACTCGAATAGGGGAGGTTCACCCCTCCACTTT,CASSYSNRGGSPLHF
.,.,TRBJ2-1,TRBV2,TGTGCCAGCAGCTCAAATGAGCAGTTCTTC,CASSSNEQFF
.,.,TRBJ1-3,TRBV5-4,TGTGCCAGCAGCGCGGACAGCTACTCTGGAAACACCATATATTTT,CASSADSYSGNTIYF
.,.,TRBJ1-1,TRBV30,TGTGCCTGGAGTAGGGGACGGACAGTGAACACTGAAGCTTTCTTT,CAWSRGRTVNTEAFF
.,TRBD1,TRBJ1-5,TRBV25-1,TGTGCCAGCAGTGATTCCGGGACAGGGATTAGCAATCAGCCCCAGCATTTT,CASSDSGTGISNQPQHF
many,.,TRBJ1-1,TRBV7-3,TGTGCCAGCAGCTTAACAGGGGGCACTGAAGCTTTCTTT,CASSLTGGTEAFF
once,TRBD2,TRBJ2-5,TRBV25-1,TGTGCCAGCATTCCGGCGGGGACTAGCATTTGGGAGACCCAGTACTTC,CASIPAGTSIWETQYF
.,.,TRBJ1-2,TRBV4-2,TGTGCCAGCAGCCAGGGGCGGGCGGGAGATGGCTACACCTTC,CASSQGRAGDGYTF
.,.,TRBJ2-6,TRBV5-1,TGCGCCAGCAGTTCGACTGTGAGACAGGAGTACTCTGGGGCCAACGTCCTGACTTTC,CASSSTVRQEYSGANVLTF
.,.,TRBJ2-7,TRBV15,TGTGCCACCAGCAGACTAGTGGGAGGGGGCGGGTACGAGCAGTACTTC,CATSRLVGGGGYEQYF
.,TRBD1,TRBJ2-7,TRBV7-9,TGTGCCAGCAGCGTCCGACAGGGACCATTTTACGAGCAGTACTTC,CASSVRQGPFYEQYF
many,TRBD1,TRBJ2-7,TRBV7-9,TGTGCCAGCAGCGACAGGGCGGAGTACGAGCAGTACTTC,CASSDRAEYEQYF
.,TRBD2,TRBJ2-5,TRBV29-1,TGCAGCGTGGGACTAGCGGGGGGGCCTGAGACCCAGTACTTC,CSVGLAGGPETQYF
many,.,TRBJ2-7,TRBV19,TGTGCCAGTAGTACACCGGGACGCAACTACGAGCAGTACTTC,CASSTPGRNYEQYF
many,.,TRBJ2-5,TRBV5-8,TGTGCCAGCAGCTCGGACCCAGGGGAGACCCAGTACTTC,CASSSDPGETQYF
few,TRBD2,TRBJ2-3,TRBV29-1,TGCAGCGTTGACCGGACTAGCGGGAGGTCAGATACGCAGTATTTT,CSVDRTSGRSDTQYF
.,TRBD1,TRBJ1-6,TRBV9,TGTGCCAGCAGCGTCTCGGGACAGAATTCACCCCTCCACTTT,CASSVSGQNSPLHF
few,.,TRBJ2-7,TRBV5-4,TGTGCCGTCCATCAGGGTGGCTACGAGCAGTACTTC,CAVHQGGYEQYF
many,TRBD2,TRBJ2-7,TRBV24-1,TGTGCCACCAGTGAAACGGGACTAGCCGATACCTACGAGCAGTACTTC,CATSETGLADTYEQYF
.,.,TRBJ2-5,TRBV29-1,TGCAGCGTTGCGTGGGGCCGCGAGACCCAGTACTTC,CSVAWGRETQYF
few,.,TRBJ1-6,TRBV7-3,TGTGCCAGCAGCTTGAAGGGGAATAATTCACCCCTCCACTTT,CASSLKGNNSPLHF
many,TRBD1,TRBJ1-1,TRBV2,TGTGCCAGCAGTCAGACAGGGTACAACACTGAAGCTTTCTTT,CASSQTGYNTEAFF
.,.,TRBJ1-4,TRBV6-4,TGTGCCAGCAGAGACAGGAATCTAATGAATGAAAAACTGTTTTTT,CASRDRNLMNEKLFF
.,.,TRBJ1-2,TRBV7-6,TGTGCCAGCAGCCAGCCCCCTCGGGGAAGATATAATGGCTACACCTTC,CASSQPPRGRYNGYTF
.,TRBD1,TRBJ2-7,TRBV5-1,TGCGCCAGCAGCTCGAGGGACAGGGTCCACGAGCAGTACTTC,CASSSRDRVHEQYF
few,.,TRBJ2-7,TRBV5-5,TGTGCCAGCAGCTTGGAGACAGACTCCTACGAGCAGTACTTC,CASSLETDSYEQYF
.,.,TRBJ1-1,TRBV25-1,TGTGCCAGCAGTGAATATCTAGGCCGCAAGGCTTTCTTT,CASSEYLGRKAFF
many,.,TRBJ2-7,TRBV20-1,TGCAGTGCTGCGGACGGAGCCTACGAGCAGTACTTC,CSAADGAYEQYF
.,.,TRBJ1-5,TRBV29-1,TGCAGCGTTGCCCGCAGGGGCATTCAGCCCCAGCATTTT,CSVARRGIQPQHF
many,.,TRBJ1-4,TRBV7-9,TGTGCCAGCAGCTTATTCTCGGGGGAGGAAAAACTGTTTTTT,CASSLFSGEEKLFF
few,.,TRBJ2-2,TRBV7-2,TGTGCCAGCAGCTTAAACAGGGCCCCCGGGGAGCTGTTTTTT,CASSLNRAPGELFF